This paragraph covers one T cell receptor (beta chain) sequence. Its specificity is not known. The data are from a study of vaccination and CD4 T cells after COVID-19. The CDR3 extends over 14 amino acids. Between the trimmed V and J ends, which lost 0 bases and 3 bases, there was a span of 9 bases. The germline V gene has CDR1 SGHRS and CDR2 YFSETQ. Treatment meaning: approximately nine-day PBMC culture with coronavirus spike peptide pools or control peptides (ViraFEST assay). Cultured CD4+ T-cell DNA underwent Oncomine TCR Beta short-read sequencing. Someone extracted genomic DNA from cultured CD4+ T cells. TCRdb re-called the PCR reads with MiXCR, one entry per CDR3 protein. The sample shows about 13,000 distinct CDR3 sequences, about 40% of them seen only once.

This TCR derives from a human donor who had recovered from COVID-19. The sequencing here drew on CD4+ T cells from blood, cultured in vitro, taken after SARS-CoV-2 vaccination. The genes are TRBV5-1 and TRBJ1-1; D not certain. For the CDR3, the DNA is TGCGCCAGCAGCTTGGCTGGGTCCGACACTGAAGCTTTCTTT. Encoded protein: CASSLAGSDTEAFF. The full variable domain, in which reference TRBV5-1 and TRBJ1-1 provide the parts outside the CDR3, is KAGVTQTPRYLIKTRGQQVTLSCSPISGHRSVSWYQQTPGQGLQFLFEYFSETQRNKGNFPGRFSGRQFSNSRSEMNVSTLELGDSALYLCASSLAGSDTEAFFGQGTRLTVV.